One and the same sample provided the 27 T cell receptor beta chains below, sequenced in a study of CD8+ T cells in alopecia areata. As for treatment: oral pan-JAK inhibitor, 5-10 mg twice daily. It was cDNA, reverse transcribed from extracted RNA, that served as the sequencing template. Generated by immunoSEQ multiplex PCR, the TCRdb table keeps only in-frame clones and is missing some. In the table there are 130,000 to 150,000 clones, roughly four fifths of which are singletons. This specimen consisted of CD8+ T cells sorted from blood, obtained at week 4, from a patient treated with tofacitinib. The receptor source for this set is a human donor with alopecia areata.

The J gene is TRBJ1-2, the V gene TRBV14; D may be TRBD1 (5 bases). Germline V lookup: CDR1 SGHDN, CDR2 FVKESK. With 0 bases removed from V and 4 bases from J, the gap between germline ends came to 15 bases. The CDR3 spans 16 residues. The CDR3 is CASSQDLGHPFYGYTF. In nucleotides, the CDR3 is TGTGCCAGCAGCCAAGATCTAGGACACCCCTTCTATGGCTACACCTTC.

V gene TRBV4-1 combines with J gene TRBJ1-5; 7 bases line up with TRBD1. J lost 5 bases, V lost 5 bases, and 9 bases had no gene match. The germline V gene encodes CDR1 MGHRA and CDR2 YSYEKL. The CDR3 consists of 15 residues. In DNA form, the CDR3 reads TGCGCCAGCAGCTACCGACAGGGTATTGATCAGCCCCAGCATTTT. It translates to CASSYRQGIDQPQHF.

The chain carries TRBV4-1 and TRBJ2-5; 8 bases line up with TRBD2. The ends lost 4 bases at V and 4 bases at J; junction bases unmatched: 8. The CDR3 is made up of 15 amino acids. Germline V gene data show CDR1 as MGHRA and CDR2 as YSYEKL. Here the CDR3 DNA reads TGCGCCAGCAGCCCGTCGGGGGGGCCAGCAGAGACCCAGTACTTC. It is translated as CASSPSGGPAETQYF.

The chain couples TRBV7-9 to TRBJ2-5; 11 bases fit TRBD1. CDR1 is SEHNR, CDR2 FQNEAQ, per germline (reference sequence). The CDR3 has 17 amino acids. Germline trimming cut 5 bases from V and 4 bases from J; bases unmatched to any gene: 12. The DNA for the CDR3 is TGTGCCAGCAGCCCGGACAGGGGGCATATATGGGGAGAGACCCAGTACTTC. Amino acids: CASSPDRGHIWGETQYF.

The count of this clone is one. This sequence joins TRBV7-9 and TRBJ2-5, with 7 bases aligning to TRBD1. Germline lookup yields CDR1 SEHNR and CDR2 FQNEAQ (reference sequence). CDR3 size: 13 residues. V shed 6 bases and J 4 bases; nucleotides not matched to a gene: 5. Written as DNA, the CDR3 is TGTGCCAGCAGTCGTGACAGGGCAGAGACCCAGTACTTC. The encoded protein is CASSRDRAETQYF.

The V call is TRBV5-6, the J call TRBJ2-1; D could derive from TRBD1 or TRBD2 (5 bases each). Germline values: CDR1 SGHDT, CDR2 YYEEEE. The CDR3 is made up of 15 amino acids. Trimming took off 1 base at V and 9 bases at J, with 17 bases between the two ends. Here the CDR3 DNA reads TGTGCCAGCAGCTTGAGCGAGGGGCTAAAATCTGAGCAGTTCTTC. This translates into CASSLSEGLKSEQFF.

The chain links TRBV7-2 to TRBJ2-3; TRBD2 aligns across 7 bases. The CDR3 consists of 17 residues. Germline loops: CDR1 SGHTA, CDR2 FQGNSA. The V gene end was trimmed by 1 base and the J gene end by 2 bases; junction bases not matched to a gene: 9. The CDR3 reads CASSLVAGTIHTDTQYF. In nucleotides, the CDR3 is TGTGCCAGCAGCTTAGTTGCGGGGACTATTCACACAGATACGCAGTATTTT.

The chain is built from TRBV4-1 and TRBJ2-1; no clear D. This CDR3 spans 15 amino acids. V lost 2 bases and J 6 bases, leaving 14 bases between the germline ends. Germline V gives CDR1 MGHRA, CDR2 YSYEKL. DNA for the CDR3: TGCGCCAGCAGCCAATGGGTCCGCGACCGCAATGAGCAGTTCTTC. Protein: CASSQWVRDRNEQFF.

This clone was counted only a few times. V usage is TRBV4-1 and J usage is TRBJ1-2; TRBD1 matches at 11 bases. This CDR3 is 15 amino acids long. V was clipped by 1 base and J by 6 bases; unmatched bases: 4. Germline CDR1 is MGHRA and CDR2 is YSYEKL. The CDR3 nucleotides read TGCGCCAGCAGCCAAGGAGGGGGACAGGGGGATGGCTACACCTTC. This gives the protein CASSQGGGQGDGYTF.

The chain couples TRBV29-1 to TRBJ2-7; D is possibly TRBD1 (5 bases). Trimming shortened V by 1 base and J by 3 bases, and 10 bases separated the two germline ends. This CDR3 contains 13 residues. Germline values: CDR1 SQVTM, CDR2 ANQGSEA. The CDR3 DNA is TGCAGCGTTGAAGGGGGCGCGATCTACGAGCAGTACTTC. This encodes CSVEGGAIYEQYF.

J is TRBJ2-3 and V is TRBV7-8; 10 bases are a match to TRBD1. Germline V CDR1 and CDR2: SGHVS, FQNEAQ. CDR3 length: 16 residues. Trimming took 4 bases from V and 3 from J; bases not matched to a gene: 7. The CDR3 protein is CASSSTGTGETDTQYF. In nucleotides, the CDR3 is TGTGCCAGCAGCTCCACCGGGACAGGGGAGACAGATACGCAGTATTTT.

CDR3 nucleotides: TGCGCCAGCAGCCAAGATGAGCGGGTTCCCTACAATGAGCAGTTCTTC. Its protein product is CASSQDERVPYNEQFF. This chain uses TRBV4-3 with TRBJ2-1, with a possible D match to TRBD2 (6 bases). This CDR3 is 16 amino acids long. V lost 0 bases, J lost 2 bases, and 11 bases lay in between. Germline CDR1 and CDR2: LGHNA and YSLEER.

The V call is TRBV7-2, the J call TRBJ2-7; possibly TRBD1 for D (7 bases). CDR3 size: 16 residues. Germline V CDR1 and CDR2: SGHTA, FQGNSA. The V and J ends lost 8 bases and 4 bases respectively, with 24 bases between them. The CDR3 sequence: CASFGGAGTEIYEQYF. The CDR3 nucleotides are TGTGCCAGCTTCGGAGGGGCCGGGACAGAGATTTACGAGCAGTACTTC.

This chain uses TRBV7-8 with TRBJ2-1; a possible D gene is TRBD2 (6 bases). The CDR3 loop spans 16 amino acids. In germline, CDR1 is SGHVS, CDR2 FQNEAQ. V gave up 5 bases and J gave up 0 bases, with 14 bases separating them. CDR3 DNA: TGTGCCAGCAGCCCGCGGGCGGGGAGCTCCTACAATGAGCAGTTCTTC. Its protein product is CASSPRAGSSYNEQFF.

This rearrangement joins TRBV7-6 to TRBJ2-7, with D possibly TRBD2 on 7 matching bases. CDR3 length equals 16 residues. Per the germline V gene, CDR1 is SGHVS and CDR2 is FNYEAQ. Between the trimmed V and J ends, which lost 1 base and 7 bases, there was a span of 20 bases. CDR3 nucleotide sequence: TGTGCCAGCAGCTTAGGCCCTTCCGGGGGGCCTGAGGAGCAGTACTTC. Translated: CASSLGPSGGPEEQYF.

This clone appeared a few times. The CDR3 nucleotides are TGCAGCGTTGTCTCTCAGGGACTAAGCTCTGGGGCCAACGTCCTGACTTTC. The encoded protein is CSVVSQGLSSGANVLTF. The genes are TRBV29-1 and TRBJ2-6, with TRBD2 matching over 7 bases. The CDR3 has 17 amino acids. CDR1 SQVTM and CDR2 ANQGSEA come from the germline V gene. J gave up 0 bases and V 4 bases, and 9 bases lay outside the gene matches.

This chain uses TRBV7-2 with TRBJ2-1; D not resolved. Germline CDR1 is SGHTA and CDR2 is FQGNSA. Trimming took off 2 bases at V and 2 bases at J, with 13 bases between the two ends. The CDR3 length is 16 residues. For the CDR3, the DNA is TGTGCCAGCAGCTTAATAGTAGGGTCCCCCTACAATGAGCAGTTCTTC. It codes for CASSLIVGSPYNEQFF.

This chain uses TRBV29-1 with TRBJ2-5, with 12 nucleotides matching TRBD2. CDR1 and CDR2 from the germline V gene are SQVTM and ANQGSEA. V shed 5 bases and J 7 bases; nucleotides not matched to a gene: 8. There are 14 residues in the CDR3. The CDR3 DNA follows: TGCAGCGTTTGTCTAGCGGGGGGGATCGGGACCCAGTACTTC. Residues: CSVCLAGGIGTQYF.

The chain carries TRBV5-1 and TRBJ2-6; D gene uncertain. The germline gives CDR1 SGHRS, CDR2 YFSETQ. V lost 2 bases and J 1 base, leaving 7 bases between the germline ends. This CDR3 is 15 amino acids long. CDR3 sequence reads: CASSLGRSGANVLTF. The CDR3, as DNA: TGCGCCAGCAGCTTAGGTCGGTCTGGGGCCAACGTCCTGACTTTC.

The gene calls are TRBV9 and TRBJ2-7, with D perhaps TRBD2 (5 bases). Germline V gene sequence: CDR1 SGDLS, CDR2 YYNGEE. Deletions cut 4 bases from V and 4 bases from J, with 9 bases between. CDR3 length: 12 residues. The CDR3 spells CASSPRGYEQYF. DNA of the CDR3: TGTGCCAGCAGCCCCCGGGGATACGAGCAGTACTTC. Combining the CDR3 with reference TRBV9 and TRBJ2-7 gives the whole variable domain DSGVTQTPKHLITATGQRVTLRCSPRSGDLSVYWYQQSLDQGLQFLIQYYNGEERAKGNILERFSAQQFPDLHSELNLSSLELGDSALYFCASSPRGYEQYFGPGTRLTVT.

The J gene is TRBJ2-3, the V gene TRBV7-9, with D tentatively TRBD1 (6 bases). The V gene's germline CDR1 is SEHNR and CDR2 FQNEAQ (reference sequence). The CDR3 runs 12 residues. With 8 bases removed from V and 6 bases from J, the gap between germline ends came to 12 bases. The CDR3 spells CASVDQGDTQYF. The CDR3 nucleotides read TGTGCCAGCGTAGACCAGGGGGATACGCAGTATTTT.

The genes are TRBV7-9 and TRBJ2-5, with D unresolved. Trimming removed 2 bases from V and 3 bases from J, with 10 bases in between. CDR3 length: 14 amino acids. CDR1 and CDR2 (germline): SEHNR, FQNEAQ (reference sequence). CDR3 in DNA: TGTGCCAGCAGCTTAATTATCCCTGAAGAGACCCAGTACTTC. It specifies CASSLIIPEETQYF. Full variable domain (rest looked up from reference TRBV7-9 and TRBJ2-5): DTGVSQNPRHKITKRGQNVTFRCDPISEHNRLYWYRQTLGQGPEFLTYFQNEAQLEKSRLLSDRFSAERPKGSFSTLEIQRTEQGDSAMYLCASSLIIPEETQYFGPGTRLLVL.

The rearrangement links TRBV7-9 to TRBJ2-5; D unresolved. The ends were cut back, 2 bases at V and 5 bases at J, with 15 bases in the middle. The CDR3 totals 15 residues. The V gene's germline CDR1 is SEHNR and CDR2 FQNEAQ (reference sequence). CDR3 amino acids: CASSLRSVSPETQYF. CDR3 in DNA: TGTGCCAGCAGCTTACGCAGCGTTTCTCCGGAGACCCAGTACTTC.

The rearrangement uses TRBV4-1 and TRBJ2-2; no clear D. The length of the CDR3 is 13 residues. Germline lookup yields CDR1 MGHRA and CDR2 YSYEKL. V was shortened by 2 bases and J by 6 bases, with 7 bases between the two germline ends. Written as DNA, the CDR3 is TGCGCCAGCAGCCAACACCTCCCCGGGGAGCTGTTTTTT. This translates into CASSQHLPGELFF.

This chain connects TRBV5-6 to TRBJ2-7; TRBD2 matches 8 bases. Looked up from germline, CDR1 is SGHDT and CDR2 is YYEEEE. J was trimmed by 7 bases and V by 7 bases; bases with no gene match: 13. The CDR3 consists of 14 residues. The CDR3 loop reads CASPFSGGPREQYF. The CDR3 coding sequence is TGTGCCAGCCCATTTTCGGGGGGGCCGAGAGAGCAGTACTTC.

The chain carries TRBV4-1 and TRBJ2-3; 9 positions agree with TRBD2. J gave up 3 bases and V 3 bases, and 4 bases lay outside the gene matches. The CDR3 totals 15 residues. The germline CDR1 and CDR2 sequences are MGHRA and YSYEKL. CDR3 in DNA: TGCGCCAGCAGCCAGATAGCGGGAGAAACAGATACGCAGTATTTT. Its protein product is CASSQIAGETDTQYF.

In this sample, this clone is medium-sized (0.01 to 0.1%). The chain recombines TRBV4-1 with TRBJ2-1; the D gene is possibly TRBD1 (6 bases). With 3 bases removed from V and 0 bases from J, the gap between germline ends came to 9 bases. The CDR3 has 15 residues. CDR1 and CDR2 (germline): MGHRA, YSYEKL. CDR3 sequence: CASSQDRVSYNEQFF. The CDR3 DNA follows: TGCGCCAGCAGCCAGGACAGAGTCTCCTACAATGAGCAGTTCTTC.